These T cell receptor beta chains were read from a single sample in a study of multiple sclerosis patients with progressive multifocal leukoencephalopathy. Measured with immunoSEQ multiplex PCR; TCRdb has only the in-frame clones, and not every one. The table lists tens of thousands of clones, 89% of them singletons. The sample in question was PBMCs, obtained from a patient treated with natalizumab. The receptors shown here come from a human donor with multiple sclerosis. Both conserved end residues are part of each CDR3. The order of the fields is V gene, clone size, CDR3 length, J gene, CDR3 protein. The size entry is marked missing in some rows and otherwise reads once, few, many or a size class.

V gene: TRBV7-9
clone size: .
CDR3 length: 16
J gene: TRBJ2-7
CDR3 protein: CASSSYPGVGSYEQYF

V gene: TRBV11-2
clone size: .
CDR3 length: 14
J gene: TRBJ2-5
CDR3 protein: CASLQGPHQETQYF

V gene: TRBV6-1
clone size: .
CDR3 length: 16
J gene: TRBJ2-6
CDR3 protein: CASSEGARAGANVLTF

V gene: TRBV5-1
clone size: .
CDR3 length: 14
J gene: TRBJ2-7
CDR3 protein: CASSHPGAVSEQYF

V gene: TRBV28
clone size: .
CDR3 length: 16
J gene: TRBJ1-6
CDR3 protein: CASRPGPGRYNSPLHF

V gene: TRBV6-5
clone size: .
CDR3 length: 14
J gene: TRBJ2-7
CDR3 protein: CAVGSGLASYEQYF

V gene: TRBV21-1
clone size: .
CDR3 length: 17
J gene: TRBJ1-2
CDR3 protein: CASSKLRVARGCDGYTF

V gene: TRBV9
clone size: .
CDR3 length: 15
J gene: TRBJ2-1
CDR3 protein: CASSVGFQGGNEQFF

V gene: TRBV29-1
clone size: .
CDR3 length: 15
J gene: TRBJ2-1
CDR3 protein: CSVDTLAGAYNEQFF

V gene: TRBV2
clone size: few
CDR3 length: 15
J gene: TRBJ2-2
CDR3 protein: CASPERRGSPGELFF

V gene: TRBV19
clone size: .
CDR3 length: 12
J gene: TRBJ1-5
CDR3 protein: CASNFGDQPQHF

V gene: TRBV14
clone size: .
CDR3 length: 13
J gene: TRBJ1-1
CDR3 protein: CASSQDWNTEAFF

V gene: TRBV4-1
clone size: .
CDR3 length: 15
J gene: TRBJ2-1
CDR3 protein: CASSQDGLADNEQFF

V gene: TRBV6-4
clone size: .
CDR3 length: 19
J gene: TRBJ2-3
CDR3 protein: CASSALPSIDRVRADTQYF

V gene: TRBV7-6
clone size: .
CDR3 length: 16
J gene: TRBJ1-2
CDR3 protein: CASSPLLGATAYGYTF

V gene: TRBV27
clone size: .
CDR3 length: 15
J gene: TRBJ1-3
CDR3 protein: CASRDSLYSGNTIYF

V gene: TRBV5-1
clone size: .
CDR3 length: 16
J gene: TRBJ2-5
CDR3 protein: CASSRTSGSLQETQYF

V gene: TRBV7-2
clone size: .
CDR3 length: 15
J gene: TRBJ2-7
CDR3 protein: CASSLGTGGAYEQYF

V gene: TRBV30
clone size: .
CDR3 length: 12
J gene: TRBJ2-5
CDR3 protein: CAWTSGQETQYF

V gene: TRBV27
clone size: .
CDR3 length: 15
J gene: TRBJ2-7
CDR3 protein: CASSYRDTRDYEQYF

V gene: TRBV25-1
clone size: .
CDR3 length: 16
J gene: TRBJ2-3
CDR3 protein: CASSERASGSTDTQYF

V gene: TRBV19
clone size: .
CDR3 length: 13
J gene: TRBJ1-5
CDR3 protein: CASSTRDDQPQHF

V gene: TRBV13
clone size: once
CDR3 length: 15
J gene: TRBJ2-7
CDR3 protein: CASSLGAGGSYEQYF

V gene: TRBV28
clone size: .
CDR3 length: 17
J gene: TRBJ2-1
CDR3 protein: CASSSILAGFSYNEQFF

V gene: TRBV4-2
clone size: .
CDR3 length: 16
J gene: TRBJ2-2
CDR3 protein: CASSQARLAGGGELFF

V gene: TRBV28
clone size: .
CDR3 length: 14
J gene: TRBJ2-7
CDR3 protein: CASGPTGYGDEQYF

V gene: TRBV29-1
clone size: .
CDR3 length: 14
J gene: TRBJ1-3
CDR3 protein: CSVGDTSSGNTIYF

V gene: TRBV12-5
clone size: .
CDR3 length: 16
J gene: TRBJ1-6
CDR3 protein: CASGLLHRDTNSPLHF

V gene: TRBV6-6
clone size: .
CDR3 length: 15
J gene: TRBJ1-1
CDR3 protein: CASSYSGTENTEAFF

V gene: TRBV6-1
clone size: .
CDR3 length: 15
J gene: TRBJ1-1
CDR3 protein: CASSEFGLADPEAFF

V gene: TRBV27
clone size: .
CDR3 length: 15
J gene: TRBJ1-1
CDR3 protein: CASSSSGQANTEAFF

V gene: TRBV7-9
clone size: .
CDR3 length: 14
J gene: TRBJ2-7
CDR3 protein: CASSLTTTTYEQYF

V gene: TRBV10-3
clone size: .
CDR3 length: 14
J gene: TRBJ2-7
CDR3 protein: CAISAGLVGYEQYF

V gene: TRBV2
clone size: .
CDR3 length: 14
J gene: TRBJ2-7
CDR3 protein: CASSDRVSGREQYF

V gene: TRBV28
clone size: .
CDR3 length: 14
J gene: TRBJ1-2
CDR3 protein: CASSLGPYNYGYTF

V gene: TRBV20-1
clone size: .
CDR3 length: 11
J gene: TRBJ1-2
CDR3 protein: CSPGGVRGYTF

V gene: TRBV12-5
clone size: .
CDR3 length: 13
J gene: TRBJ2-1
CDR3 protein: CASGPSGDNEQFF

V gene: TRBV28
clone size: .
CDR3 length: 14
J gene: TRBJ2-7
CDR3 protein: CASSFLGRRAEQYF

V gene: TRBV5-1
clone size: once
CDR3 length: 17
J gene: TRBJ2-3
CDR3 protein: CASSNGGTSPGTDTQYF

V gene: TRBV7-2
clone size: .
CDR3 length: 14
J gene: TRBJ1-1
CDR3 protein: CASSFGRTNTEAFF

V gene: TRBV7-6
clone size: .
CDR3 length: 16
J gene: TRBJ2-2
CDR3 protein: CASSLGAGTSTGELFF

V gene: TRBV2
clone size: .
CDR3 length: 13
J gene: TRBJ1-1
CDR3 protein: CASGGHRNTEAFF

V gene: TRBV6-5
clone size: .
CDR3 length: 15
J gene: TRBJ2-5
CDR3 protein: CASSYSTGFGETQYF

V gene: TRBV19
clone size: once
CDR3 length: 15
J gene: TRBJ2-7
CDR3 protein: CASSLRGGGDYEQYF

V gene: TRBV30
clone size: .
CDR3 length: 16
J gene: TRBJ1-5
CDR3 protein: CAWSVRSWISNQPQHF

V gene: TRBV18
clone size: .
CDR3 length: 17
J gene: TRBJ1-1
CDR3 protein: CASSPWDAGIMNTEAFF

V gene: TRBV10-3
clone size: .
CDR3 length: 15
J gene: TRBJ2-7
CDR3 protein: CAISEGLEGSYEQYF

V gene: TRBV19
clone size: .
CDR3 length: 15
J gene: TRBJ2-1
CDR3 protein: CASSTQARWDNEQFF

V gene: TRBV5-4
clone size: .
CDR3 length: 14
J gene: TRBJ2-7
CDR3 protein: CASSHRDRASEQYF

V gene: TRBV29-1
clone size: .
CDR3 length: 12
J gene: TRBJ2-5
CDR3 protein: CSVEGLGETQYF

V gene: TRBV13
clone size: .
CDR3 length: 13
J gene: TRBJ1-1
CDR3 protein: CASRSIGGDEAFF

V gene: TRBV28
clone size: .
CDR3 length: 14
J gene: TRBJ2-1
CDR3 protein: CASTLGSRYNEQFF